A single sample gave rise to the 22 T cell receptor beta chains below, sequenced in a study of T cell responses to AZD1222 COVID-19 vaccine. Assay: immunoSEQ multiplex PCR; the TCRdb copy retains only in-frame clones and omits some. This repertoire shows 130,000 or so clones, about 93% found once; its top ten account for about 0.91%. This sample comprised peripheral blood, obtained on day 0 of AZD1222 vaccination. These TCRs come from an adult in good health.

This clone was counted once. V is TRBV12-3 or TRBV12-4 and J is TRBJ1-5; D not resolved. The CDR3 contains 12 residues. V lost 3 bases and J lost 5, with 5 bases in between. The DNA for the CDR3 is TGTGCCAGCAGTTTGGTGGATCAGCCCCAGCATTTT. Residues: CASSLVDQPQHF.

V and J are TRBV4-1 and TRBJ1-2; D gene uncertain. The CDR3 length is 15 residues. The germline CDR1 and CDR2 sequences are MGHRA and YSYEKL. The V end lost 0 bases, the J end lost 2 bases, and 10 bases lay between the germline ends. CDR3 sequence reads: CASSQDRQPNYGYTF. CDR3 in DNA: TGCGCCAGCAGCCAAGATCGGCAGCCGAACTATGGCTACACCTTC.

The chain employs TRBV19 and TRBJ1-1; perhaps TRBD1 as D (5 bases). V gave up 3 bases and J gave up 0 bases, with 23 bases separating them. Germline lookup yields CDR1 LNHDA and CDR2 SQIVND (reference sequence). CDR3 length: 19 amino acids. The CDR3 DNA follows: TGTGCCAGTAGTATGGGGCCGCTTCGTGTGGTGTCTATGAACACTGAAGCTTTCTTT. Protein sequence: CASSMGPLRVVSMNTEAFF.

The V gene is TRBV12-5, the J gene TRBJ1-1; D call uncertain. The CDR3 loop spans 13 amino acids. Between the trimmed V and J ends, which lost 7 bases and 6 bases, there was a span of 15 bases. The germline V gene encodes CDR1 LGHNT and CDR2 FRNRAP. DNA of the CDR3: TGTGCTAGTGCCCTCGACACCCGCGCTGAAGCTTTCTTT. The encoded protein is CASALDTRAEAFF.

The chain carries TRBV23-1 and TRBJ1-6; D gene ambiguous. TRBV23-1 is an ORF, with its function uncertain. This CDR3 has 20 amino acids. With 4 bases removed from V and 1 base from J, the gap between germline ends came to 23 bases. The CDR3 protein is CASSRFVRPQIRSYNSPLHF. The DNA of the CDR3 is TGCGCCAGCAGTCGGTTTGTTAGGCCACAGATAAGATCCTATAATTCACCCCTCCACTTT.

This clone has only a few counts. The chain uses TRBV6-5 and TRBJ1-1; D is ambiguous. With 6 bases removed from V and 5 bases from J, the gap between germline ends came to 19 bases. Germline assignment: CDR1 MNHEY and CDR2 SVGAGI. CDR3 length: 15 amino acids. The CDR3 nucleotides read TGTGCCAGCAGCAAGCCAGAGTGGGGTGGAACTGAAGCTTTCTTT. Translated, it gives CASSKPEWGGTEAFF.

This clone was seen a single time. The chain links TRBV6-6 to TRBJ1-5, with unresolved D. The CDR3 extends over 15 amino acids. Germline CDR1 reads MNHNY; CDR2 reads SVGAGI (reference sequence). V dropped 8 bases and J dropped 4 bases, with 18 bases sitting between them. In nucleotides, the CDR3 is TGTGCCAGCCATGTACGAGTTTCTGGGAATCAGCCCCAGCATTTT. It is translated as CASHVRVSGNQPQHF.

The chain recombines TRBV3-1 (or the pseudogene TRBV3-2) with TRBJ1-3, with TRBD1 as a possible D gene (6 bases). The germline V and J ends were trimmed by 0 bases and 2 bases, with 11 bases remaining between them. CDR1 LGHDT and CDR2 YNNKEL come from the germline V gene (reference sequence). The CDR3 loop spans 16 amino acids. The CDR3 loop reads CASSQDPYRAGNTIYF. CDR3 DNA: TGTGCCAGCAGCCAAGATCCGTACAGGGCTGGAAACACCATATATTTT.

The chain recombines TRBV18 with TRBJ2-5; D uncertain. The V gene's germline CDR1 is KGHSH and CDR2 LQKENI. The CDR3 runs 13 residues. The V gene lost 3 bases and the J gene lost 5 bases, with 10 bases spanning the gap. CDR3: CASSPRPWETQYF. The CDR3 coding sequence is TGTGCCAGCTCACCTCGGCCTTGGGAGACCCAGTACTTC.

The chain recombines TRBV7-3 with TRBJ2-2; 9 positions agree with TRBD2. The CDR3 consists of 17 residues. V shed 5 bases, J shed 4 bases, and the junction held 11 bases outside the gene matches. Germline V gene data show CDR1 as SGHTA and CDR2 as FQGTGA. CDR3 nucleotides: TGTGCCAGCAGCCTACCTCGCGGGGGGGCGGGCACCGGGGAGCTGTTTTTT. Translating it yields CASSLPRGGAGTGELFF.

The rearrangement uses TRBV2 and TRBJ1-4; D not certain. The CDR3 has 14 amino acids. Trimming shortened V by 7 bases and J by 4 bases, and 13 bases separated the two germline ends. The germline gives CDR1 SNHLY, CDR2 FYNNEI. The CDR3 DNA sequence: TGTGCCAGCACCCGGGCCTTGGGTAATGAAAAACTGTTTTTT. Translated: CASTRALGNEKLFF.

The chain has TRBV7-9 and TRBJ1-1; D is uncertain. The length of the CDR3 is 14 residues. V was trimmed by 6 bases and J by 4 bases, leaving 15 bases between them. The germline gives CDR1 SEHNR, CDR2 FQNEAQ (reference sequence). CDR3 coding DNA: TGTGCCAGCAGGCCAACTACAAGGGTCACTGAAGCTTTCTTT. As protein: CASRPTTRVTEAFF.

The gene calls are TRBV6-5 and TRBJ1-3; D gene unclear. With 8 bases removed from V and 0 bases from J, the gap between germline ends came to 8 bases. The CDR3 length is 13 residues. Germline CDR1 and CDR2: MNHEY and SVGAGI. CDR3 DNA: TGTGCCAGCTTTGACATCTCTGGAAACACCATATATTTT. Its protein is CASFDISGNTIYF.

As regards this clone: The sample holds other DNA sequences that translate to the same CDR3. The CDR3 region is CASSPRTSGGTDTQYF. The CDR3, as DNA: TGCGCCAGCAGCCCTCGGACTAGCGGGGGTACAGATACGCAGTATTTT. This chain uses TRBV4-1 with TRBJ2-3; 13 nucleotides agree with TRBD2. CDR1 is MGHRA and CDR2 is YSYEKL in the germline V gene. The CDR3 is made up of 16 amino acids. V lost 4 bases to trimming and J lost 3 bases; unmatched junction nucleotides: 4.

This clone has a single count. The rearrangement links TRBV10-2 to TRBJ2-7; weak D call: TRBD2 (6 bases). Looked up from germline, CDR1 is WSHSY and CDR2 is SAAADI. This CDR3 is 18 amino acids long. Trimming pared 8 bases from V and 1 base from J, leaving 27 bases between. The chain's CDR3 is CASALPEETSRHSYEQYF. CDR3 bases: TGCGCCAGCGCACTCCCAGAGGAAACTAGCCGGCATTCCTACGAGCAGTACTTC.

The chain couples TRBV7-9 to TRBJ1-5, with D perhaps matching TRBD1 (5 bases). With 5 bases removed from V and 0 bases from J, the gap between germline ends came to 17 bases. The CDR3 sequence is 17 residues long. Per the germline V gene, CDR1 is SEHNR and CDR2 is FQNEAQ (reference sequence). The CDR3 DNA is TGTGCCAGCAGCGCCGGGGGTGACTGGGATAGCAATCAGCCCCAGCATTTT. Translating gives CASSAGGDWDSNQPQHF.

This sequence joins TRBV28 and TRBJ1-6; 9 bases agree with TRBD1. The CDR3 has 13 residues. Germline V gives CDR1 MDHEN, CDR2 SYDVKM. The V gene end was trimmed by 7 bases and the J gene end by 13 bases; junction bases not matched to a gene: 8. The CDR3 DNA reads as TGTGCCAGCACCCAGAGGACAGGGGAGCCCCTCCACTTT. Translation gives CASTQRTGEPLHF.

The gene calls are TRBV4-2 and TRBJ2-7; no clear D. Per the germline V gene, CDR1 is LGHNA and CDR2 is YNFKEQ. Trimming removed 1 base from V and 2 bases from J, with 12 bases in between. This CDR3 comprises 15 residues. CDR3 loop: CASSQGEGPTYEQYF. CDR3 DNA sequence: TGTGCCAGCAGCCAAGGGGAAGGACCAACCTACGAGCAGTACTTC.

V and J are TRBV12-5 and TRBJ1-1, with a weak D call TRBD1 (6 bases). This CDR3 has 15 amino acids. Trimming removed 4 bases at V and 2 bases at J, with 14 bases between. CDR1 and CDR2 from the germline V gene are LGHNT and FRNRAP. The DNA for the CDR3 is TGTGCTAGTGGTTCGCCCTCTGGGGGCAACACTGAAGCTTTCTTT. This codes for CASGSPSGGNTEAFF.

This chain connects TRBV27 to TRBJ2-7, with D perhaps TRBD2 (6 bases). CDR3 length: 15 residues. V lost 4 bases, J lost 5 bases, and 18 bases lay in between. CDR1 is MNHEY and CDR2 is SMNVEV in the germline V gene (reference sequence). For the CDR3, the DNA is TGTGCCAGCAGTTATCGCCCCGGGGGAATCGACGAGCAGTACTTC. Its protein is CASSYRPGGIDEQYF.

The chain couples TRBV9 to TRBJ2-5; D is ambiguous. The CDR3 consists of 15 residues. CDR1 is SGDLS, CDR2 YYNGEE, per germline. Deletions cut 4 bases from V and 5 bases from J, with 18 bases between. The CDR3 reads CASSPTPRRPETQYF. The DNA for the CDR3 is TGTGCCAGCAGCCCCACCCCCCGACGCCCGGAGACCCAGTACTTC.

V gene TRBV5-1 combines with J gene TRBJ1-3; no definite D call. CDR1 SGHRS and CDR2 YFSETQ come from the germline V gene. Trimming cost V 0 bases and J 0 bases, with 7 bases left between them. The CDR3 spans 15 residues. The chain's CDR3 is CASSLATTSGNTIYF. The CDR3 DNA reads TGCGCCAGCAGCTTGGCCACTACCTCTGGAAACACCATATATTTT.